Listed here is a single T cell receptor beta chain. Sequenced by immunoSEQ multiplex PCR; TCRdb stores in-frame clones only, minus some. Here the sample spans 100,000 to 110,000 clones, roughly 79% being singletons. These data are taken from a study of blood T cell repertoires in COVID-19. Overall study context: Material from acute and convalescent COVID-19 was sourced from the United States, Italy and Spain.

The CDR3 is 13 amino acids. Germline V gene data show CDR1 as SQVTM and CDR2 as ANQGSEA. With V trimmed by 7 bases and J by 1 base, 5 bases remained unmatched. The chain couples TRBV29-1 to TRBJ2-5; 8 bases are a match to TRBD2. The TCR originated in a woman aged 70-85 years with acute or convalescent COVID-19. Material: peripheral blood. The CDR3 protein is CSGSTSAQETQYF. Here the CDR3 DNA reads TGCAGCGGATCGACTAGCGCCCAAGAGACCCAGTACTTC.